This TCR beta chain stems from a study of blood T cell repertoires in COVID-19. Study summary: The cDNA or gDNA used as material had been derived from T cells, B-cell-depleted T cells, or PBMCs.

Only in-frame clones appear in the TCRdb table, and some are missing; sequencing was by immunoSEQ multiplex PCR. Of around 300,000 clones in the sample, around 90% were seen once. V lost 0 bases and J lost 4; bases outside the gene matches: 6. Per germline, CDR1 SGHDN and CDR2 FVKESK. The CDR3 loop spans 15 amino acids. What was sequenced was peripheral blood. V gene TRBV14 combines with J gene TRBJ2-7; TRBD1 aligns across 7 bases. This clonotype originated in a man aged 18 to 29 with active or convalescent COVID-19. CDR3 region: CASSQENTGDYEQYF. The CDR3 DNA reads as TGTGCCAGCAGCCAAGAGAACACAGGGGATTACGAGCAGTACTTC.